What follows is one TCR beta chain and its context. Sequencing used immunoSEQ multiplex PCR; TCRdb keeps in-frame clones, though not all of them. The sample lists under 250,000 clones; around 86% were seen once. These data are taken from a study of blood T cell repertoires in COVID-19. This clonotype was obtained from a woman in her 70s with active or convalescent COVID-19. Material for sequencing was peripheral blood.

CDR3 sequence reads: CASSFLDKNTEAFF. The CDR3 nucleotides are TGTGCCAGCAGCTTCTTGGACAAGAACACTGAAGCTTTCTTT. V is TRBV7-8 and J is TRBJ1-1; weak D call: TRBD1 (5 bases). The V gene lost 3 bases and the J gene lost 1 base, with 9 bases spanning the gap. Germline V gene sequence: CDR1 SGHVS, CDR2 FQNEAQ. This CDR3 comprises 14 residues.